These T cell receptor beta chains were read from a single sample in a study of tumor and adjacent non-tumor tissue in lung cancer. TCRdb passed the multiplex PCR reads through MiXCR, listing each CDR3 protein once. This sample has 75,000 to 95,000 distinct CDR3 sequences, with about 67% found just once. The specimen was lung tumor tissue. Receptor source: a man aged 60 to 75 with non-small cell lung cancer. Each CDR3 is given with its conserved first and last residue. A D gene is named only where the DNA matches it firmly. Where a row states a size, it is once, few, many or the class of an expanded clone; other rows omit it.

>TRBV12-3/TRBV12-4|TRBJ1-5|TRBD1|-
TGTGCCAGCAGTTTACGAGGGGGCGGGGGCAATCAGCCCCAGCATTTT
CASSLRGGGGNQPQHF
>TRBV11-3|TRBJ2-1|TRBD2|-
TGTGCCATCAACTTAGATCCGGGGCGGGGGTACAATGAGCAGTTCTTC
CAINLDPGRGYNEQFF
>TRBV6-2/TRBV6-3|TRBJ2-7|TRBD1|many
TGTGCCAGCAGCCCCACCGGGACAGGGGGTTACGAGCAGTACTTC
CASSPTGTGGYEQYF
>TRBV28|TRBJ2-7|-|-
TGTGCCAGCAGTTTAAACGCCAGCGGGCGCCACGAGCAGTACTTC
CASSLNASGRHEQYF
>TRBV29-1|TRBJ1-2|-|once
TGCAGCGTTGGGGAACAGCCTAACTGTGGCTACACCTTC
CSVGEQPNCGYTF
>TRBV11-2|TRBJ2-7|TRBD1|-
TGTGCCAGCAGCTTAGGGACAGGGGGCACCTACGAGCAGTACTTC
CASSLGTGGTYEQYF
>TRBV12-3/TRBV12-4|TRBJ2-7|-|-
TGTGCCAGCAGTAGAGACAAAAACGAGCAGTACTTC
CASSRDKNEQYF
>TRBV28|TRBJ2-3|-|once
TGTGCCAGTAGTTCACCCCTGCCTCTTACAGATACGCAGTATTTT
CASSSPLPLTDTQYF
>TRBV11-2|TRBJ2-2|TRBD2|-
TGTGGCAGCTCGGGACTAGCGGGAGCGACGAACACCGGGGAGCTGTTTTTT
CGSSGLAGATNTGELFF
>TRBV20-1|TRBJ2-2|TRBD1|many
TGCAGTGCTAGTCTCGGGACAGCCACCGGGGAGCTGTTTTTT
CSASLGTATGELFF
>TRBV2|TRBJ2-1|TRBD1|-
TGTGCCAGCACCGACACTGGGACAGGGGGATACAATGAGCAGTTCTTC
CASTDTGTGGYNEQFF